The source of this T cell receptor beta chain is a study of T cell responses to AZD1222 COVID-19 vaccine. The wider study: Whether given at about 4 or about 12 weeks, second doses were pooled. Broader study findings: Donors were chiefly white British, with a greater number of females, and clonal diversity was perhaps underestimated. Sampling that yielded the repertoires occurred only after the peak T cell response. Following two doses of AZD1222, Spike-specific TCR breadth and depth rose.

As to this clone: As yet, its antigen is unknown.

Germline-derived CDR1 and CDR2 are SGHTA and FQGNSA. Between the trimmed V and J ends, which lost 1 base and 6 bases, there was a span of 12 bases. This CDR3 has 15 residues. The protocol was immunoSEQ multiplex PCR, while the TCRdb copy is restricted to in-frame clones and leaves out a portion. The top ten clones hold 1.5% to 2% of a sample with some 170,000 clones, roughly 89% of them seen once. The sequence was collected from an adult in good health. The sequencing used peripheral blood, collected on day 0 of AZD1222 vaccination. The genes are TRBV7-2 and TRBJ2-2; D remains unclear. CDR3 region: CASSLGPGSPGELFF. The CDR3 bases are TGTGCCAGCAGCTTAGGTCCCGGATCTCCCGGGGAGCTGTTTTTT.